The 24 T cell receptor beta chains below were found in one sample sequenced in a study of a mutant IDH1 vaccine in newly diagnosed glioma. The method was immunoSEQ multiplex PCR; TCRdb's version includes in-frame clones alone and lacks a portion of them. The sample has about 68,000 clones; roughly 78% are singletons. Indicated time point: baseline, week 1 (first vaccination visit). This sample's treatment: pre-vaccination baseline after standard-of-care therapy. The specimen was PBMCs, collected from a glioma patient treated with radiotherapy, temozolomide or both. These receptors all come from a man aged 50-60 years with glioma.

This clone showed up just a few times. The chain combines TRBV4-3 with TRBJ2-7; possible D gene TRBD2, 5 bases. This CDR3 comprises 13 residues. CDR1 is LGHNA, CDR2 YSLEER, per germline. V gave up 1 base and J gave up 6 bases, with 10 bases separating them. As DNA, the CDR3 is TGCGCCAGCAGCCAAGTTTTAGCGAGCGAGCAGTACTTC. The encoded protein is CASSQVLASEQYF.

This chain uses TRBV9 with TRBJ2-1, with 8 bases that match TRBD2. Germline values: CDR1 SGDLS, CDR2 YYNGEE. The CDR3 contains 15 residues. Trimming removed 3 bases from V and 8 bases from J; junction bases left unmatched: 10. DNA of the CDR3: TGTGCCAGCAGCGATGCGGGGGGCGCTTTAGATGAGCAGTTCTTC. Amino acid sequence: CASSDAGGALDEQFF.

The chain has TRBV6-5 and TRBJ1-1, with TRBD1 as a possible D gene (5 bases). The CDR3 covers 13 residues. Germline CDR1 is MNHEY and CDR2 is SVGAGI. V shed 5 bases and J shed 7 bases, with 14 bases lying between them. Written as DNA, the CDR3 is TGTGCCAGCAGTCTGGTCCAGGGATTTGAAGCTTTCTTT. Encoded protein: CASSLVQGFEAFF.

The chain employs TRBV2 and TRBJ2-7, with a possible D match to TRBD1 (5 bases). V was shortened by 4 bases and J by 2 bases, with 12 bases between the two germline ends. This CDR3 spans 14 amino acids. Germline V gene lookup returns CDR1 SNHLY and CDR2 FYNNEI. The CDR3 coding sequence is TGTGCCAGCAGTGTAAGGGGAACCACCTACGAGCAGTACTTC. This sequence encodes CASSVRGTTYEQYF.

This chain connects TRBV6-5 to TRBJ2-7, with 10 bases matching TRBD2. In germline, CDR1 is MNHEY, CDR2 SVGAGI. V shed 6 bases, J shed 12 bases, and the junction held 11 bases outside the gene matches. This CDR3 has 13 residues. The DNA for the CDR3 is TGTGCCAGCAGCCCCCCGGGACTAGCGTTAGCGTACTTC. Translated, it gives CASSPPGLALAYF.

CDR3 protein: CSVARQNTEAFF. The CDR3 DNA follows: TGCAGCGTTGCCCGACAGAACACTGAAGCTTTCTTT. The chain recombines TRBV29-1 with TRBJ1-1; no reliable D call. Germline V gene lookup returns CDR1 SQVTM and CDR2 ANQGSEA. V dropped 4 bases and J dropped 1 base, with 7 bases sitting between them. The CDR3 runs 12 residues.

The rearrangement uses TRBV6-5 and TRBJ1-5; D not resolved. The CDR3 length is 14 residues. V gave up 5 bases and J gave up 7 bases, with 15 bases separating them. From germline, CDR1 is MNHEY and CDR2 SVGAGI. Written as DNA, the CDR3 is TGTGCCAGCAGTGACCCGGGTCCTAACCAGCCCCAGCATTTT. It codes for CASSDPGPNQPQHF.

The V and J genes are TRBV28 and TRBJ2-7; TRBD1 matches 8 bases. V gave up 6 bases and J gave up 2 bases; unmatched junction bases: 9. CDR3 length: 15 residues. From germline, CDR1 is MDHEN and CDR2 SYDVKM. The CDR3 loop is CASSSGTGVTYEQYF. CDR3 sequence (DNA): TGTGCCAGCAGCTCCGGGACAGGTGTTACCTACGAGCAGTACTTC.

V gene TRBV19 combines with J gene TRBJ1-1, with D tentatively TRBD1 (5 bases). The germline V gene has CDR1 LNHDA and CDR2 SQIVND (reference sequence). Between the trimmed V and J ends, which lost 9 bases and 5 bases, there was a span of 13 bases. This CDR3 contains 12 residues. The CDR3 protein is CASALGGTEAFF. Here the CDR3 DNA reads TGTGCCAGCGCCCTTGGGGGGACTGAAGCTTTCTTT.

The V call is TRBV5-1, the J call TRBJ2-2, with unresolved D. V gave up 0 bases and J gave up 7 bases, with 7 bases separating them. Germline loops: CDR1 SGHRS, CDR2 YFSETQ. The CDR3 is 13 residues long. This chain's CDR3 is CASSLAYNGELFF. Written as DNA, the CDR3 is TGCGCCAGCAGCTTGGCGTACAACGGGGAGCTGTTTTTT.

The CDR3 here is CASSSDTAHSEAFF. As DNA, the CDR3 is TGTGCCAGCAGTTCAGACACAGCTCACAGTGAAGCTTTCTTT. The chain has TRBV11-2 and TRBJ1-1; D ambiguous. From germline, CDR1 is SGHAT and CDR2 FQNNGV. This CDR3 comprises 14 residues. Trimming cost V 6 bases and J 7 bases, with 18 bases left between them. The complete variable domain, with remaining parts taken from reference TRBV11-2 and TRBJ1-1, reads EAGVAQSPRYKIIEKRQSVAFWCNPISGHATLYWYQQILGQGPKLLIQFQNNGVVDDSQLPKDRFSAERLKGVDSTLKIQPAKLEDSAVYLCASSSDTAHSEAFFGQGTRLTVV.

This clone was counted between two and nine times. The rearrangement joins TRBV20-1 to TRBJ1-2; D gene ambiguous. CDR1 is DFQATT, CDR2 SNEGSKA, per germline (reference sequence). CDR3 length: 11 residues. Trimming stripped 3 bases from V and 8 bases from J, with 10 bases between. The CDR3: CSARAGSGYTF. In DNA form, the CDR3 reads TGCAGTGCTAGGGCCGGGAGCGGCTACACCTTC.

The chain employs TRBV5-1 and TRBJ1-2; 7 nucleotides match TRBD1. The CDR3 has 13 residues. Germline-derived CDR1 and CDR2 are SGHRS and YFSETQ. V was pared by 4 bases and J by 7 bases, with 7 bases of the junction left unmatched. The CDR3 region is CASSPGQQVGYTF. The CDR3 DNA reads as TGCGCCAGCAGCCCGGGACAGCAAGTTGGCTACACCTTC.

Concerning this clone: The same CDR3 also results from other DNA sequences found in this sample. The J gene is TRBJ2-2, the V gene TRBV5-4, with D possibly TRBD1 on 5 matching bases. This CDR3 has 13 amino acids. From germline, CDR1 is SGHNT and CDR2 YYREEE (reference sequence). Trimming took 0 bases from V and 5 from J, leaving 5 bases between them. The CDR3 nucleotides read TGTGCCAGCAGCTTGGCAGGGACCGGGGAGCTGTTTTTT. Encoded protein: CASSLAGTGELFF.

This clone occurred a few times. J is TRBJ1-1 and V is TRBV28; D is unresolved. CDR1 is MDHEN and CDR2 is SYDVKM in the germline V gene. The CDR3 length is 14 residues. Trimming removed 6 bases at V and 3 bases at J, with 14 bases between. As DNA, the CDR3 is TGTGCCAGCAGACGGGTCAACGGGGACACTGAAGCTTTCTTT. As protein: CASRRVNGDTEAFF. Full variable domain (outside the CDR3, taken from reference TRBV28 and TRBJ1-1): DVKVTQSSRYLVKRTGEKVFLECVQDMDHENMFWYRQDPGLGLRLIYFSYDVKMKEKGDIPEGYSVSREKKERFSLILESASTNQTSMYLCASRRVNGDTEAFFGQGTRLTVV.

The chain employs TRBV14 and TRBJ1-6; D is unresolved. Germline-derived CDR1 and CDR2 are SGHDN and FVKESK. Between the trimmed V and J ends, which lost 0 bases and 7 bases, there was a span of 10 bases. The CDR3 spans 15 residues. CDR3 amino acids: CASSQERTRNSPLHF. CDR3 bases: TGTGCCAGCAGCCAAGAAAGGACCCGGAATTCACCCCTCCACTTT.

The V gene is TRBV6-5, the J gene TRBJ1-3, with TRBD1 as a possible D gene (5 bases). This CDR3 is built from 15 residues. Trimming shortened V by 0 bases and J by 5 bases, and 11 bases separated the two germline ends. The germline V gene has CDR1 MNHEY and CDR2 SVGAGI. The CDR3 spells CASSYSQAVRNTIYF. Written as DNA, the CDR3 is TGTGCCAGCAGTTACTCACAGGCAGTTCGAAACACCATATATTTT.

CDR3 sequence (DNA): TGTGCCAGCAGCTCTGGTGGAGGGGGCTCGTCTGGCTACACCTTC. Translating it yields CASSSGGGGSSGYTF. V gene TRBV13 combines with J gene TRBJ1-2; 7 bases agree with TRBD1. Germline CDR1 PRHDT, CDR2 FYEKMQ (reference sequence). After removal of 4 bases from V and 7 bases from J, the junction contained 12 bases not matched to a gene. The CDR3 length is 15 residues.

The genes are TRBV14 and TRBJ1-4; 7 bases are a match to TRBD1. With V trimmed by 3 bases and J by 3 bases, 10 bases remained unmatched. The length of the CDR3 is 17 residues. Per germline, CDR1 SGHDN and CDR2 FVKESK. The CDR3 loop reads CASSQLGGARSNEKLFF. Here the CDR3 DNA reads TGTGCCAGCAGCCAGTTAGGGGGCGCGCGGTCTAATGAAAAACTGTTTTTT. Full variable domain (outside the CDR3, taken from reference TRBV14 and TRBJ1-4): EAGVTQFPSHSVIEKGQTVTLRCDPISGHDNLYWYRRVMGKEIKFLLHFVKESKQDESGMPNNRFLAERTGGTYSTLKVQPAELEDSGVYFCASSQLGGARSNEKLFFGSGTQLSVL.

This sequence joins TRBV5-1 and TRBJ2-5, with D unclear. The CDR3 is made up of 12 amino acids. V lost 0 bases to trimming and J lost 3 bases, with 3 bases between them. CDR1 is SGHRS, CDR2 YFSETQ, per germline. CDR3: CASSLGEETQYF. CDR3 nucleotide sequence: TGCGCCAGCAGCTTGGGGGAAGAGACCCAGTACTTC. The complete variable domain, with remaining parts taken from reference TRBV5-1 and TRBJ2-5, reads KAGVTQTPRYLIKTRGQQVTLSCSPISGHRSVSWYQQTPGQGLQFLFEYFSETQRNKGNFPGRFSGRQFSNSRSEMNVSTLELGDSALYLCASSLGEETQYFGPGTRLLVL.

This clone was counted only a few times. The rearrangement links TRBV30 to TRBJ2-3; 12 bases match TRBD2. This CDR3 contains 13 residues. Germline values: CDR1 GTSNPN, CDR2 SVGIG (reference sequence). V lost 4 bases and J lost 4; bases outside the gene matches: 0. CDR3 sequence (DNA): TGTGCCTGGACTAGCGGGGGGGCAGATACGCAGTATTTT. It is translated as CAWTSGGADTQYF.

The chain is built from TRBV9 and TRBJ1-1; the D gene is possibly TRBD1 (6 bases). CDR1 SGDLS and CDR2 YYNGEE come from the germline V gene. V gave up 0 bases and J gave up 6 bases, with 9 bases separating them. The CDR3 contains 13 residues. In nucleotides, the CDR3 is TGTGCCAGCAGCGTAGACAGGGCGTCTGAAGCTTTCTTT. Translation gives CASSVDRASEAFF.

The gene calls are TRBV5-4 and TRBJ2-2; 10 bases align to TRBD2. This CDR3 contains 16 residues. Per the germline V gene, CDR1 is SGHNT and CDR2 is YYREEE (reference sequence). With V trimmed by 4 bases and J by 6 bases, 9 bases remained unmatched. CDR3 loop: CASSPRLAGLPGELFF. DNA of the CDR3: TGTGCCAGCAGCCCCCGACTAGCGGGTCTCCCCGGGGAGCTGTTTTTT. Full variable domain (remainder filled in from reference TRBV5-4 and TRBJ2-2): ETGVTQSPTHLIKTRGQQVTLRCSSQSGHNTVSWYQQALGQGPQFIFQYYREEENGRGNFPPRFSGLQFPNYSSELNVNALELDDSALYLCASSPRLAGLPGELFFGEGSRLTVL.

The V and J genes are TRBV5-1 and TRBJ2-6; 9 bases fit TRBD1. V lost 4 bases, J lost 0 bases, and 8 bases stayed unmatched. This CDR3 region has 18 residues. From germline, CDR1 is SGHRS and CDR2 YFSETQ. The CDR3 region has the DNA TGCGCCAGCAGCGGCGGGACAGGGCGGGGCTCTGGGGCCAACGTCCTGACTTTC. Protein sequence: CASSGGTGRGSGANVLTF.